Below are 24 T cell receptor beta chains sequenced from a single sample in a study of blood T cell repertoires in COVID-19. Here immunoSEQ multiplex PCR was the method, and the copy in TCRdb shows in-frame clones only, minus some. This sample has 40,000 to 55,000 clones; around four fifths occur once, and the top ten carry approximately 5%. The sequenced sample was PBMCs or T cells enriched from blood (not recorded which). These receptors were collected from a woman between 45 and 65 years old with acute COVID-19.

This chain joins TRBV6-5 and TRBJ1-1, with a weak D call TRBD1 (6 bases). Germline values: CDR1 MNHEY, CDR2 SVGAGI. The V end lost 4 bases, the J end lost 0 bases, and 9 bases lay between the germline ends. This CDR3 comprises 14 residues. The CDR3: CASSSNRVNTEAFF. The CDR3 region has the DNA TGTGCCAGCAGTTCGAACAGGGTGAACACTGAAGCTTTCTTT.

The chain joins TRBV11-3 to TRBJ1-6, with a tentative D call TRBD1 (5 bases). This CDR3 region has 16 residues. Between the trimmed V and J ends, which lost 1 base and 10 bases, there was a span of 17 bases. Germline lookup yields CDR1 SGHNT and CDR2 YENEEA. The CDR3 nucleotides read TGTGCCAGCAGCTTAGCCCAGGGATCGGCGGCCTCACCCCTCCACTTT. As protein: CASSLAQGSAASPLHF.

This chain joins TRBV9 and TRBJ1-4, with 7 bases fitting TRBD1. The germline CDR1 and CDR2 sequences are SGDLS and YYNGEE. The CDR3 covers 15 residues. J lost 6 bases, V lost 0 bases, and 5 bases had no gene match. CDR3 nucleotides: TGTGCCAGCAGCGTAGGAAACAGGGGAGATGAAAAACTGTTTTTT. This codes for CASSVGNRGDEKLFF.

This clone was seen only a few times. The J gene is TRBJ1-2, the V gene TRBV3-1 (or the pseudogene TRBV3-2); 8 bases map to TRBD1. The CDR3 is made up of 12 amino acids. CDR1 is LGHDT, CDR2 YNNKEL, per germline (reference sequence). V lost 4 bases, J lost 7 bases, and 2 bases stayed unmatched. DNA for the CDR3: TGTGCCAGCAGCCTCGGACAGGGTGGCTACACCTTC. Amino acid sequence: CASSLGQGGYTF.

This clone was picked up a small number of times. The genes are TRBV6-6 and TRBJ1-1; possibly TRBD1 for D (5 bases). Germline-derived CDR1 and CDR2 are MNHNY and SVGAGI (reference sequence). The CDR3 consists of 17 residues. V dropped 6 bases and J dropped 1 base, with 21 bases sitting between them. As DNA, the CDR3 is TGTGCCAGCAGGCGAGGCGGGGGGGGACGGAGGAACACTGAAGCTTTCTTT. Its protein product is CASRRGGGGRRNTEAFF.

This clone was picked up a small number of times. This rearrangement joins TRBV7-9 to TRBJ2-1; 11 bases are shared with TRBD2. This CDR3 comprises 14 residues. CDR1 and CDR2 (germline): SEHNR, FQNEAQ (reference sequence). With V trimmed by 0 bases and J by 10 bases, 2 bases remained unmatched. CDR3 in DNA: TGTGCCAGCAGCTTAGCGTTAGCGGGGGGGGAGCAGTTCTTC. Encoded protein: CASSLALAGGEQFF.

The chain carries TRBV5-4 and TRBJ1-2; D might be TRBD1 (6 bases). The germline V gene encodes CDR1 SGHNT and CDR2 YYREEE (reference sequence). The CDR3 contains 12 residues. V gave up 3 bases and J gave up 6 bases, with 9 bases separating them. The CDR3 DNA reads as TGTGCCAGCAGCTACTCAGGGGATGGCTACACCTTC. Residues: CASSYSGDGYTF.

This chain links TRBV7-3 with TRBJ1-2; TRBD1 is a possible D gene (5 bases). The CDR3 runs 13 residues. Germline values: CDR1 SGHTA, CDR2 FQGTGA. Deletions cut 3 bases from V and 4 bases from J, with 9 bases between. CDR3 bases: TGTGCCAGCAGCTTGGGCCAGGGCTATGGCTACACCTTC. As protein: CASSLGQGYGYTF.

The chain joins TRBV19 to TRBJ2-3, with D maybe TRBD2 (5 bases). Looked up from germline, CDR1 is LNHDA and CDR2 is SQIVND (reference sequence). The CDR3 has 13 amino acids. V shed 7 bases and J shed 0 bases, with 8 bases lying between them. The CDR3 loop reads CASTKRSTDTQYF. For the CDR3, the DNA is TGTGCCAGTACCAAGCGGAGCACAGATACGCAGTATTTT. Full variable domain (rest looked up from reference TRBV19 and TRBJ2-3): DGGITQSPKYLFRKEGQNVTLSCEQNLNHDAMYWYRQDPGQGLRLIYYSQIVNDFQKGDIAEGYSVSREKKESFPLTVTSAQKNPTAFYLCASTKRSTDTQYFGPGTRLTVL.

J is TRBJ1-6 and V is TRBV5-1, with 7 nucleotides matching TRBD1. This CDR3 has 15 amino acids. Trimming cost V 3 bases and J 4 bases; bases outside gene matches: 4. Germline V lookup: CDR1 SGHRS, CDR2 YFSETQ. In DNA, the CDR3 is TGCGCCAGCAGCTACCGGGACAGTTATAATTCACCCCTCCACTTT. Residues: CASSYRDSYNSPLHF.

The gene calls are TRBV2 and TRBJ1-1; 7 bases are a match to TRBD1. CDR1 and CDR2 from the germline V gene are SNHLY and FYNNEI. This CDR3 is 14 amino acids long. With 7 bases clipped from V and 6 bases from J, the junction kept 11 bases outside the gene matches. The CDR3 protein is CASKGLQGRAEAFF. Here the CDR3 DNA reads TGTGCCAGCAAAGGCCTACAGGGGCGGGCTGAAGCTTTCTTT.

The chain recombines TRBV3-1 (or the pseudogene TRBV3-2) with TRBJ2-1; TRBD2 agrees at 12 bases. After removal of 5 bases from V and 0 bases from J, the junction contained 8 bases not matched to a gene. Germline CDR1 is LGHDT and CDR2 is YNNKEL (reference sequence). This CDR3 has 18 amino acids. CDR3 sequence (DNA): TGTGCCAGCAGCTGGCTAGCGGGGGGGTTTAGCTCCTACAATGAGCAGTTCTTC. It specifies CASSWLAGGFSSYNEQFF.

In DNA form, the CDR3 reads TGTGCAAGTCGCTTAGTCCGTGAAGCTTTCTTT. It translates to CASRLVREAFF. V gene TRBV12-2 combines with J gene TRBJ1-1. TRBV12-2 is reported as a pseudogene. The CDR3 is 11 amino acids.

This chain links TRBV11-3 with TRBJ1-2, with TRBD1 as a possible D gene (6 bases). The V end was cut by 4 bases, the J end by 6 bases, with 15 bases between. The CDR3 is 14 amino acids. CDR1 and CDR2 from the germline V gene are SGHNT and YENEEA. The CDR3 coding sequence is TGTGCCAGCAGCTGGGGCAACAGGGCTGATGGCTACACCTTC. Protein: CASSWGNRADGYTF.

This rearrangement joins TRBV7-8 to TRBJ1-5; 10 bases align to TRBD1. This CDR3 has 16 amino acids. CDR1 SGHVS and CDR2 FQNEAQ come from the germline V gene. J gave up 5 bases and V 0 bases, and 4 bases lay outside the gene matches. For the CDR3, the DNA is TGTGCCAGCAGCTTAGCTACGGACAGGGGGTATCAGCCCCAGCATTTT. Translating gives CASSLATDRGYQPQHF.

This clone was detected only a few times. J is TRBJ2-3 and V is TRBV19, with D possibly TRBD2 on 5 matching bases. The length of the CDR3 is 14 residues. V was clipped by 4 bases and J by 1 base, with 9 bases between them. CDR1 is LNHDA and CDR2 is SQIVND in the germline V gene (reference sequence). CDR3 amino acids: CASSRPGGTDTQYF. For the CDR3, the DNA is TGTGCCAGTAGTAGGCCCGGGGGCACAGATACGCAGTATTTT. The full variable domain, its missing parts supplied by reference TRBV19 and TRBJ2-3, is DGGITQSPKYLFRKEGQNVTLSCEQNLNHDAMYWYRQDPGQGLRLIYYSQIVNDFQKGDIAEGYSVSREKKESFPLTVTSAQKNPTAFYLCASSRPGGTDTQYFGPGTRLTVL.

V and J are TRBV5-1 and TRBJ1-4; TRBD1 matches at 11 bases. Germline V gene lookup returns CDR1 SGHRS and CDR2 YFSETQ. V lost 3 bases and J lost 4; bases outside the gene matches: 5. This CDR3 has 16 amino acids. The CDR3 DNA reads TGCGCCAGCAGCTCGGGACAGGGGGAAGGTAATGAAAAACTGTTTTTT. This sequence encodes CASSSGQGEGNEKLFF.

The chain recombines TRBV7-3 with TRBJ1-2; D is ambiguous. The V gene's germline CDR1 is SGHTA and CDR2 FQGTGA. V was clipped by 2 bases and J by 0 bases, with 10 bases between them. There are 15 residues in the CDR3. The CDR3 protein is CASSLGPETNYGYTF. The CDR3 region has the DNA TGTGCCAGCAGCTTAGGGCCAGAAACTAACTATGGCTACACCTTC. The full variable domain, completed using reference TRBV7-3 and TRBJ1-2, is GAGVSQTPSNKVTEKGKYVELRCDPISGHTALYWYRQSLGQGPEFLIYFQGTGAADDSGLPNDRFFAVRPEGSVSTLKIQRTERGDSAVYLCASSLGPETNYGYTFGSGTRLTVV.

V usage is TRBV5-1 and J usage is TRBJ2-1, with TRBD2 matching over 8 bases. The CDR3 is made up of 14 amino acids. Trimming at V came to 2 bases and at J to 4 bases, leaving 2 bases not matched to a gene. Germline CDR1 and CDR2: SGHRS and YFSETQ. The CDR3 protein is CASSFGGAYNEQFF. DNA of the CDR3: TGCGCCAGCAGCTTCGGGGGGGCATACAATGAGCAGTTCTTC.

CDR3 residues: CASSIRGLRNTEAFF. CDR3 bases: TGTGCCAGCAGCATCAGGGGGCTGCGTAACACTGAAGCTTTCTTT. The V and J genes are TRBV27 and TRBJ1-1; 8 bases align to TRBD1. Germline lookup yields CDR1 MNHEY and CDR2 SMNVEV (reference sequence). This CDR3 spans 15 amino acids. V gave up 6 bases and J gave up 2 bases; unmatched junction bases: 8.

The chain is built from TRBV19 and TRBJ1-2, with D possibly matching TRBD1 (5 bases). Germline V gene data show CDR1 as LNHDA and CDR2 as SQIVND (reference sequence). V dropped 5 bases and J dropped 1 base, with 14 bases sitting between them. The CDR3 is 15 amino acids. The CDR3 coding sequence is TGTGCCAGTAGTTTCTTGGACATATTTAACTATGGCTACACCTTC. It translates to CASSFLDIFNYGYTF.

This chain uses TRBV27 with TRBJ1-2; D possibly corresponds to TRBD1 (5 bases). Germline CDR1 and CDR2: MNHEY and SMNVEV (reference sequence). Trimming shortened V by 8 bases and J by 4 bases, and 20 bases separated the two germline ends. This CDR3 has 15 amino acids. CDR3 in amino acids: CASSMVGAGGYGYTF. DNA of the CDR3: TGTGCCAGCTCAATGGTTGGGGCTGGCGGCTATGGCTACACCTTC.

This sequence joins TRBV11-1 and TRBJ2-7; the match to TRBD2 covers 8 bases. Germline V gene sequence: CDR1 SGHAT, CDR2 FQDESV (reference sequence). The CDR3 is made up of 15 amino acids. V lost 4 bases to trimming and J lost 5 bases; unmatched junction nucleotides: 10. The CDR3 DNA reads as TGTGCCAGCAGCTCGACCATAGCGGGGTTTCACGAGCAGTACTTC. Protein: CASSSTIAGFHEQYF. Supplemented by reference TRBV11-1 and TRBJ2-7, the full variable domain reads EAEVAQSPRYKITEKSQAVAFWCDPISGHATLYWYRQILGQGPELLVQFQDESVVDDSQLPKDRFSAERLKGVDSTLKIQPAELGDSAMYLCASSSTIAGFHEQYFGPGTRLTVT.

This sequence joins TRBV7-9 and TRBJ2-3; 9 positions agree with TRBD2. After removal of 5 bases from V and 0 bases from J, the junction contained 6 bases not matched to a gene. The CDR3 covers 16 residues. In germline, CDR1 is SEHNR, CDR2 FQNEAQ (reference sequence). The DNA for the CDR3 is TGTGCCAGCAGCCTTAGCGGGGGCCGGAGCACAGATACGCAGTATTTT. Protein: CASSLSGGRSTDTQYF.